Here is one T cell receptor beta chain with its context. The antigen is not known. This entry belongs to a study of molecular identifiers for immune sequencing clone quantification. Study-level background: Five aliquots were made in replicates from the RNA of 20,000 or 100,000 naive CD8 cells, and four were sequenced. Study results and limitations: Spike-in Jurkat TCR RNA from a single cell reportedly registered among 950,000 to 1,000,000 naive cells.

TCRdb ran MiXCR on the PCR reads and lists one entry per CDR3 protein. The sample shows approximately 550,000 distinct CDR3 sequences, roughly 23% of them seen only once. Naive CD8 libraries came from approximately 20,000 to 980,000 sorted cells with 10%, 30% or 50% RNA. Germline V gene sequence: CDR1 SEHNR, CDR2 FQNEAQ (reference sequence). The CDR3 extends over 17 amino acids. V was clipped by 3 bases and J by 5 bases; unmatched bases: 10. Sequencing was carried out using naive CD8+ T cells from blood, with Jurkat cell RNA spiked in. Indicated subset: FACS-sorted CD8+CD4-CCR7+CD45RA+ naive T cells. The chain uses TRBV7-9 and TRBJ2-5; TRBD2 matches at 12 bases. This TCR derives from a human donor in good health. Some libraries in this study had Jurkat cell RNA spiked in. Written as DNA, the CDR3 is TGTGCCAGCAGCTTTCAGACTAGCGGGAGAGGTGCGGAGACCCAGTACTTC. Protein: CASSFQTSGRGAETQYF.